This record covers a single TCR beta chain. Its antigen is currently unknown. Both 60 Vbeta primers and 13 Jbeta primers went into the PCR. TCRdb's copy holds only in-frame clones and misses some; the assay was immunoSEQ multiplex PCR. There are about 190,000 clones in the sample; about 70% occur only once, and less than 2% lies in the top ten. This record comes from a study of cytomegalovirus exposure and HLA in healthy donors. Study-level points and caveats: Researchers had no immune exposure information except CMV serostatus available. Most TCR sequences proved rare, with some public TCRs found in many donors. From TCR beta sequences, most subjects' HLA-A and HLA-B alleles were reportedly predicted accurately.

The sequence came from a woman in her twenties or thirties in good health and CMV-seronegative. Sequenced: PBMCs.

The CDR3: CSVRFRGLADTQYF. CDR3 DNA: TGCAGCGTACGCTTCAGGGGGCTCGCAGATACGCAGTATTTT. J is TRBJ2-3 and V is TRBV29-1; 8 nucleotides align to TRBD1. The CDR3 is made up of 14 amino acids. In germline, CDR1 is SQVTM, CDR2 ANQGSEA. V was clipped by 6 bases and J by 4 bases; unmatched bases: 9.